These 26 T cell receptor beta chains were all obtained from the same sample, sequenced in a study of Ad26.COV2.S vaccination and SARS-CoV-2 variants. Data came from immunoSEQ multiplex PCR; TCRdb stores just in-frame clones and leaves some out. The data hold some 480,000 clones, with around 90% observed a single time. Treatment specified: about 20 received Ad26.COV2.S at low or high dose, single or two shots; roughly five received placebo; per-sample allocation not given. Samples analyzed were those drawn on day 63 after the first vaccine or placebo injection. The sequencing used peripheral blood, collected in a trial of Ad26.COV2.S vaccine versus placebo. These receptors were obtained from a person aged 18-60 years who received the Ad26.COV2.S COVID-19 vaccine or a placebo.

The V and J genes are TRBV4-2 and TRBJ1-4; D is possibly TRBD1 (6 bases). Germline-derived CDR1 and CDR2 are LGHNA and YNFKEQ. CDR3 size: 16 residues. The V end was cut by 1 base, the J end by 5 bases, with 14 bases between. CDR3 nucleotide sequence: TGTGCCAGCAGCCAAGGGGGGCGGGCTCTGAATGAAAAACTGTTTTTT. It is translated as CASSQGGRALNEKLFF.

The chain is built from TRBV7-9 and TRBJ2-7; D unclear. The CDR3 contains 14 residues. Trimming left V 2 bases short and J 2 bases short, with 10 bases between. CDR1 is SEHNR and CDR2 is FQNEAQ in the germline V gene (reference sequence). The CDR3 loop is CASSLPLEPYEQYF. The CDR3 DNA is TGTGCCAGCAGCTTACCTCTGGAACCCTACGAGCAGTACTTC.

This chain uses TRBV20-1 with TRBJ1-3; TRBD1 aligns across 8 bases. The trim removed 3 bases at V and 3 bases at J, leaving 13 bases unmatched. This CDR3 has 17 amino acids. Germline loops: CDR1 DFQATT, CDR2 SNEGSKA (reference sequence). The CDR3 protein is CSASTVVAGGFGNTIYF. CDR3 in DNA: TGCAGTGCTAGTACGGTCGTGGCAGGGGGCTTTGGAAACACCATATATTTT.

The chain uses TRBV7-9 and TRBJ1-1; D call uncertain. Germline loops: CDR1 SEHNR, CDR2 FQNEAQ (reference sequence). The ends were cut back, 2 bases at V and 4 bases at J, with 8 bases in the middle. The CDR3 totals 13 residues. CDR3 protein: CASSLLEGTEAFF. The CDR3 DNA is TGTGCCAGCAGCTTATTAGAGGGCACTGAAGCTTTCTTT.

V and J are TRBV27 and TRBJ1-6; D not certain. Trimming left V 1 base short and J 10 bases short, with 17 bases between. Germline V CDR1 and CDR2: MNHEY, SMNVEV (reference sequence). The CDR3 totals 16 residues. CDR3 residues: CASSLLGGVGLSPLHF. CDR3 nucleotide sequence: TGTGCCAGCAGTTTATTAGGCGGTGTAGGTCTCTCACCCCTCCACTTT.

J is TRBJ2-3 and V is TRBV5-4; no firm D call. The length of the CDR3 is 14 residues. Trimming shortened V by 4 bases and J by 2 bases, and 11 bases separated the two germline ends. Germline V gene lookup returns CDR1 SGHNT and CDR2 YYREEE (reference sequence). CDR3 DNA sequence: TGTGCCAGCAGCCAGACAAGTCCCACAGATACGCAGTATTTT. Its protein product is CASSQTSPTDTQYF.

This sequence joins TRBV29-1 and TRBJ1-1; tentatively, D is TRBD1 (5 bases). The V gene's germline CDR1 is SQVTM and CDR2 ANQGSEA. V was clipped by 3 bases and J by 10 bases, with 18 bases between them. The CDR3 is 13 residues long. The CDR3 loop reads CSVDPQSGGGAFF. The CDR3 bases are TGCAGCGTTGATCCCCAATCGGGGGGGGGAGCTTTCTTT.

Worth noting for this clone: A single base separates this from a much larger clone, so it may be a read error. The rearrangement uses TRBV4-3 and TRBJ2-7, with 11 nucleotides matching TRBD1. The CDR3 has 14 residues. Germline loops: CDR1 LGHNA, CDR2 YSLEER. The V segment lost 4 bases and the J segment 2 bases; nucleotides outside the gene matches: 1. The chain's CDR3 is CASSPGQGAYEQYF. The CDR3 bases are TGCGCCAGCAGCCCGGGACAGGGGGCCTACGAGCAGTACTTC.

This clone was seen just once. V gene TRBV7-2 combines with J gene TRBJ2-1; D is perhaps TRBD2 (6 bases). CDR3 length: 14 residues. The V gene's germline CDR1 is SGHTA and CDR2 FQGNSA. Trimming shortened V by 2 bases and J by 7 bases, and 12 bases separated the two germline ends. CDR3 region: CASSLTASGNEQFF. The CDR3 nucleotides read TGTGCCAGCAGCTTAACTGCGAGCGGGAATGAGCAGTTCTTC.

J is TRBJ1-3 and V is TRBV4-2; D not certain. CDR1 is LGHNA and CDR2 is YNFKEQ in the germline V gene. The CDR3 has 17 amino acids. V was clipped by 0 bases and J by 2 bases, with 14 bases between them. The CDR3 DNA sequence: TGTGCCAGCAGCCAAGATTTTATGGGCGGCACTGGAAACACCATATATTTT. This sequence encodes CASSQDFMGGTGNTIYF.

This chain joins TRBV20-1 and TRBJ1-3; D is undetermined. V was pared by 3 bases and J by 8 bases, with 8 bases between. CDR3 size: 11 residues. Germline CDR1 DFQATT, CDR2 SNEGSKA (reference sequence). CDR3 sequence reads: CSASSGDTIYF. The CDR3 DNA reads as TGCAGTGCTAGTTCCGGAGACACCATATATTTT.

The J gene is TRBJ2-2, the V gene TRBV27; 10 bases match TRBD1. This CDR3 spans 16 amino acids. Germline assignment: CDR1 MNHEY and CDR2 SMNVEV (reference sequence). The J segment lost 6 bases and the V segment lost 3 bases, leaving 7 bases of the junction unmatched. The CDR3 protein is CASSFWTGGRAGELFF. CDR3 DNA sequence: TGTGCCAGCAGTTTTTGGACAGGGGGTAGAGCCGGGGAGCTGTTTTTT.

The chain combines TRBV6-6 with TRBJ1-5, with 8 bases matching TRBD1. Trimming at V came to 2 bases and at J to 6 bases, leaving 6 bases not matched to a gene. This CDR3 is built from 15 residues. Germline assignment: CDR1 MNHNY and CDR2 SVGAGI (reference sequence). CDR3 sequence reads: CASSYTDRGSQPQHF. In nucleotides, the CDR3 is TGTGCCAGCAGTTACACAGACAGGGGCAGTCAGCCCCAGCATTTT.

Worth noting for this clone: Within the sample, other DNA sequences also encode this same CDR3. This rearrangement joins TRBV5-1 to TRBJ1-1, with no clear D. Per the germline V gene, CDR1 is SGHRS and CDR2 is YFSETQ. V was trimmed by 0 bases and J by 1 base, leaving 4 bases between them. The CDR3 is 13 amino acids. The CDR3 bases are TGCGCCAGCAGCTTGGACAGGAACACTGAAGCTTTCTTT. Amino acids: CASSLDRNTEAFF.

This clone was seen only once. The chain joins TRBV7-9 to TRBJ2-3; 10 nucleotides align to TRBD2. J lost 2 bases, V lost 6 bases, and 8 bases had no gene match. CDR3 length equals 16 residues. The germline gives CDR1 SEHNR, CDR2 FQNEAQ (reference sequence). CDR3 sequence: CASRTRLAGATDTQYF. DNA of the CDR3: TGTGCCAGCAGGACCCGGCTAGCGGGAGCCACAGATACGCAGTATTTT.

V gene TRBV19 combines with J gene TRBJ2-3, with 9 bases aligning to TRBD2. CDR1 is LNHDA and CDR2 is SQIVND in the germline V gene (reference sequence). CDR3 size: 16 residues. J was trimmed by 2 bases and V by 6 bases; bases with no gene match: 9. CDR3 nucleotides: TGTGCCAGTAGCGCCGGGCGGGAGGGGTACACAGATACGCAGTATTTT. Amino acid sequence: CASSAGREGYTDTQYF.

This clone occurred a few times. This sequence joins TRBV27 and TRBJ2-2, with D possibly TRBD2 on 6 matching bases. The germline gives CDR1 MNHEY, CDR2 SMNVEV (reference sequence). Trimming took off 6 bases at V and 12 bases at J, with 14 bases between the two ends. The CDR3 extends over 12 amino acids. CDR3 nucleotide sequence: TGTGCCAGCAGGGTTCATAGCGGCAAGCTGTTTTTT. Translation gives CASRVHSGKLFF.

The rearrangement uses TRBV19 and TRBJ2-1, with D possibly matching TRBD2 (5 bases). Germline loops: CDR1 LNHDA, CDR2 SQIVND (reference sequence). CDR3 length equals 16 residues. V dropped 3 bases and J dropped 4 bases, with 16 bases sitting between them. Written as DNA, the CDR3 is TGTGCCAGTAGTATTTTTGGCGGAGGCGGGTACAATGAGCAGTTCTTC. It is translated as CASSIFGGGGYNEQFF.

The genes are TRBV7-2 and TRBJ1-2; 10 bases line up with TRBD1. This CDR3 has 14 residues. Germline loops: CDR1 SGHTA, CDR2 FQGNSA. The V and J ends lost 5 bases and 8 bases, in that order; junction bases with no gene match: 8. CDR3 nucleotides: TGTGCCAGCAGCCCGTCGGGGACAGGGGAGGGCTACACCTTC. This encodes CASSPSGTGEGYTF.

This chain links TRBV6-2 or TRBV6-3 with TRBJ2-1; D not resolved. Trimming took 6 bases from V and 6 from J, leaving 15 bases between them. The CDR3 has 14 residues. Germline values: CDR1 MNHEY, CDR2 SVGEGT. The CDR3 here is CASSRQRALNEQFF. The CDR3 DNA follows: TGTGCCAGCAGCCGACAACGGGCTCTCAATGAGCAGTTCTTC.

The rearrangement joins TRBV11-3 to TRBJ2-3; TRBD2 matches 16 bases. The CDR3 contains 16 residues. Germline values: CDR1 SGHNT, CDR2 YENEEA. Losses at the gene ends were 4 bases for V and 6 bases for J; bases not matched to a gene: 4. In nucleotides, the CDR3 is TGTGCCAGCAGCTGGGGACTAGCGGGAGGGCCCGATACGCAGTATTTT. This codes for CASSWGLAGGPDTQYF.

The chain is built from TRBV23-1 and TRBJ1-1; D perhaps matches TRBD1 (6 bases). TRBV23-1 is noted as an ORF with a role that remains uncertain. Deletions cut 1 base from V and 2 bases from J, with 14 bases between. The CDR3 contains 16 residues. In DNA, the CDR3 is TGCGCCAGCAGTCAATTAAGACGAGGGGGAAACACTGAAGCTTTCTTT. Translating it yields CASSQLRRGGNTEAFF.

The chain is built from TRBV2 and TRBJ2-7, with 13 bases aligning to TRBD2. This CDR3 spans 15 amino acids. V trimming: 6 bases; J trimming: 9 bases; junction bases outside the gene matches: 11. Germline values: CDR1 SNHLY, CDR2 FYNNEI. The CDR3 sequence: CASRSTSGRPGGQYF. Here the CDR3 DNA reads TGTGCCAGCAGGTCGACTAGCGGGAGGCCGGGTGGGCAGTACTTC. Using reference TRBV2 and TRBJ2-7 for the parts outside the CDR3, the full variable domain is EPEVTQTPSHQVTQMGQEVILRCVPISNHLYFYWYRQILGQKVEFLVSFYNNEISEKSEIFDDQFSVERPDGSNFTLKIRSTKLEDSAMYFCASRSTSGRPGGQYFGPGTRLTVT.

DNA of the CDR3: TGTGCCAGCAGTTCCCGACAAAGGGCGGGACAGCCCCAGCATTTT. Translation: CASSSRQRAGQPQHF. The chain carries TRBV28 and TRBJ1-5, with unresolved D. The CDR3 contains 15 residues. V was shortened by 4 bases and J by 7 bases, with 17 bases between the two germline ends. The V gene's germline CDR1 is MDHEN and CDR2 SYDVKM.

This rearrangement joins TRBV20-1 to TRBJ2-7; 11 bases are a match to TRBD2. The V gene end was trimmed by 6 bases and the J gene end by 1 base; junction bases not matched to a gene: 5. CDR3 length: 14 amino acids. Per the germline V gene, CDR1 is DFQATT and CDR2 is SNEGSKA (reference sequence). For the CDR3, the DNA is TGCAGTGCGAGTACTAGCGGGGGATCCTACGAGCAGTACTTC. Protein product: CSASTSGGSYEQYF.

The chain carries TRBV7-2 and TRBJ2-7; D tentatively reads TRBD1 or TRBD2 (5 bases each). Germline lookup yields CDR1 SGHTA and CDR2 FQGNSA. V was pared by 3 bases and J by 1 base, with 13 bases between. The CDR3 extends over 15 amino acids. For the CDR3, the DNA is TGTGCCAGCAGCTTGGGGGAGCGAGGGTCCTACGAGCAGTACTTC. This sequence encodes CASSLGERGSYEQYF.